These 3 T cell receptor beta chains came from one sample sequenced in a study of cytomegalovirus exposure and HLA in healthy donors listed by TCRdb under 2017. The method was the immunoSEQ multiplex PCR assay. The source is immuneACCESS, and TCRdb retained only in-frame sequences with V and J called. Part of the clones is not carried over; for the studies checked, unresolved V genes explain less than half of this, and the remainder is unexplained. A total of 200,000 or so clones appear in this sample, 84% of them only once. The leading ten clones occupy over 10% of the sample. The sequencing input was PBMCs. The receptor source for this set is a woman under 40 in good health and CMV-seropositive.

The V and J genes are TRBV13 and TRBJ1-1; D may be TRBD1 (5 bases). There are 14 residues in the CDR3. Germline CDR1 PRHDT, CDR2 FYEKMQ (reference sequence). V dropped 5 bases and J dropped 3 bases, with 13 bases sitting between them. Here the CDR3 reads CASSLTGKDTEAFF. CDR3 DNA sequence: TGTGCCAGCAGCCTAACAGGAAAAGACACTGAAGCTTTCTTT.

The V gene is TRBV6-1, the J gene TRBJ1-1, with D hard to call. The CDR3 sequence is 14 residues long. V lost 6 bases, J lost 0 bases, and 11 bases lay in between. Germline loops: CDR1 MNHNS, CDR2 SASEGT. This CDR3 reads CASRRSDMNTEAFF. The CDR3 DNA sequence: TGTGCCAGCAGGCGATCAGACATGAACACTGAAGCTTTCTTT.

The CDR3, as DNA: TGCGCCAGCAGCGCACTAGCGACCTCCTACAATGAGCAGTTCTTC. Translating gives CASSALATSYNEQFF. The V call is TRBV5-1, the J call TRBJ2-1, with 7 bases identical to TRBD2. V trimming: 4 bases; J trimming: 0 bases; junction bases outside the gene matches: 4. This CDR3 contains 15 residues. The V gene's germline CDR1 is SGHRS and CDR2 YFSETQ.